The T cell receptor beta chain described here comes from a study of cytomegalovirus exposure and HLA in healthy donors. Overall study context: Genetic ancestry analysis placed about 76% of the 300 to 400 donors that were genotyped in the Caucasian-associated cluster. General study points: Some segments of the V type, notably TRBV6-2 and TRBV6-3, were excluded as indistinguishable.

The germline V and J ends were trimmed by 0 bases and 1 base, with 8 bases remaining between them. This CDR3 spans 14 amino acids. Per germline, CDR1 SGHRS and CDR2 YFSETQ. The primer mix had 60 Vbeta and 13 Jbeta primers. Profiling relied on immunoSEQ multiplex PCR, and the TCRdb table lists in-frame clones only, not all of them. The sample has around 53,000 clones, around 72% seen once. This clone showed up just once. Its antigen is currently unknown. This TCR was recovered from a man younger than 35 in good health and CMV-seronegative. The gene calls are TRBV5-1 and TRBJ2-7; TRBD1 is a possible D gene (5 bases). The specimen sequenced was PBMCs. The CDR3, as DNA: TGCGCCAGCAGCTTGGACAGGATGTCCTACGAGCAGTACTTC. This gives the protein CASSLDRMSYEQYF.